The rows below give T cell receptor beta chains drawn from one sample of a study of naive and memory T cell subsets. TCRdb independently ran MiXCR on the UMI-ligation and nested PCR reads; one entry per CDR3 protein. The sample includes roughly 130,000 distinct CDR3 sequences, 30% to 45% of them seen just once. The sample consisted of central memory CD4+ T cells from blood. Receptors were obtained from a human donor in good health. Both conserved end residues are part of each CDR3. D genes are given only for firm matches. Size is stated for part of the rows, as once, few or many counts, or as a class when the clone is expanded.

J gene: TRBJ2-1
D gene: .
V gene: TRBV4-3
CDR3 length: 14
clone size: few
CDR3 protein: CASSQAGGTYEQFF
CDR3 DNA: TGCGCCAGCAGCCAAGCGGGCGGGACATATGAGCAGTTCTTC

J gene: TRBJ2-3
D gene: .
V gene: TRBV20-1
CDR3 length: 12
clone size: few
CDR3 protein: CSARESTDTQYF
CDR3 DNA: TGCAGTGCTAGAGAGAGCACAGATACGCAGTATTTT

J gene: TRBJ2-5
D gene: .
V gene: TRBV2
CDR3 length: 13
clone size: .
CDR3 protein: CASSDNRRETQYF
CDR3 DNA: TGTGCCAGCAGTGACAATCGGAGAGAGACCCAGTACTTC

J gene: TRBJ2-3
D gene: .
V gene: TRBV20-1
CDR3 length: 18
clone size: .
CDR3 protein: CSARDWERGRGVTDTQYF
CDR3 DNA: TGCAGTGCTAGAGATTGGGAGAGGGGGAGAGGGGTCACAGATACGCAGTATTTT

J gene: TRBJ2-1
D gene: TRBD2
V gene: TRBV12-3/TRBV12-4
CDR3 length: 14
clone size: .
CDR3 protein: CASSTSGSPNEQFF
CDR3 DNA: TGTGCCAGCAGTACAAGCGGGAGCCCCAACGAGCAGTTCTTC

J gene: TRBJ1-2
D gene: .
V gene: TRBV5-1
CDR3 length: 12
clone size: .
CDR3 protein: CASSLDSAGYTF
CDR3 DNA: TGCGCCAGCAGCTTGGACAGCGCCGGCTACACCTTC

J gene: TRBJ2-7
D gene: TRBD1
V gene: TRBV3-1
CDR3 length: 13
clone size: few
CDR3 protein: CASSRTGSYEQYF
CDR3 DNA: TGTGCCAGCAGCCGGACAGGGAGCTACGAGCAGTACTTC

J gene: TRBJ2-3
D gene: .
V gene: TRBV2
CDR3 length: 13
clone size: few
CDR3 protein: CASRRLSTDTQYF
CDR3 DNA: TGTGCCAGCAGACGGTTAAGCACAGATACGCAGTATTTT

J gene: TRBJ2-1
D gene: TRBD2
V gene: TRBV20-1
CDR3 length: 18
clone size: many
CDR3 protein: CSARDLSSGSRVYNEQFF
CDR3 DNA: TGCAGTGCTAGAGATCTTTCTAGCGGGAGTAGAGTCTACAATGAGCAGTTCTTC

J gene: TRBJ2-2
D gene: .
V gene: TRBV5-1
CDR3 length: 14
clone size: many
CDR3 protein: CASSEADNTGELFF
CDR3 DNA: TGCGCCAGCAGCGAGGCGGACAACACCGGGGAGCTGTTTTTT

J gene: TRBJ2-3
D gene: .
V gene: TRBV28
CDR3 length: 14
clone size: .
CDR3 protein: CASSRDGSTDTQYF
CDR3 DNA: TGTGCCAGCAGTCGGGACGGAAGCACAGATACGCAGTATTTT

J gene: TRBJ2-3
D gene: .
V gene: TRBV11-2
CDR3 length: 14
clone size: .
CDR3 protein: CASSASGGTDTQYF
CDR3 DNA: TGTGCCAGCAGCGCATCAGGGGGCACAGATACGCAGTATTTT

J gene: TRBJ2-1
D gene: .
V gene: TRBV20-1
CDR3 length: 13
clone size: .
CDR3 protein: CSAPPEGWNEQFF
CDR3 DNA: TGCAGTGCGCCGCCGGAAGGCTGGAATGAGCAGTTCTTC

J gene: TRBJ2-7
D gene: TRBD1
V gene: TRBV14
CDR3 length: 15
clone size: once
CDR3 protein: CASSQLGQSSYEQYF
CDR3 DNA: TGTGCCAGCAGCCAATTGGGACAGAGCTCCTACGAGCAGTACTTC

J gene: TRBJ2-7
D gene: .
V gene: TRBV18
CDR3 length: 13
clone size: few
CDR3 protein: CASSPPVGDEQYF
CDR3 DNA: TGTGCCAGCTCACCACCGGTGGGGGACGAGCAGTACTTC

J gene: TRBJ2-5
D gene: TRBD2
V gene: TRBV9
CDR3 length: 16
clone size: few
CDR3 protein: CASSVGGLAGVETQYF
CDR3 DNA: TGTGCCAGCAGCGTGGGAGGGCTAGCGGGAGTAGAGACCCAGTACTTC

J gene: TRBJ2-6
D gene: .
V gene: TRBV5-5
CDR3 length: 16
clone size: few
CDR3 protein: CASSLLIGSGANVLTF
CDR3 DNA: TGTGCCAGCAGCTTGTTGATTGGGTCTGGGGCCAACGTCCTGACTTTC

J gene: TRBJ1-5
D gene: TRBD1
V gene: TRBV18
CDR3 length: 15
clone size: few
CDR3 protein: CASSMRGQGGQPQHF
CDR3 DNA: TGTGCCAGCTCGATGAGAGGACAGGGTGGTCAGCCCCAGCATTTT

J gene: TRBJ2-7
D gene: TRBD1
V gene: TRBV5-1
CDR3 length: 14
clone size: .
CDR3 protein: CASSEGQRAHEQYF
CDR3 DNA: TGCGCCAGCAGCGAGGGACAGAGGGCCCACGAGCAGTACTTC

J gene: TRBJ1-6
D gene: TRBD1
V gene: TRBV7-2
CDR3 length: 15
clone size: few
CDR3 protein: CASSLGQGVNSPLHF
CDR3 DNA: TGTGCCAGCAGCTTGGGACAGGGGGTGAATTCACCCCTCCACTTT

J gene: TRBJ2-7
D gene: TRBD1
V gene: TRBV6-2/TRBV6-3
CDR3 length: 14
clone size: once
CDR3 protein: CASRWGQISREQYF
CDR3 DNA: TGTGCCAGCAGGTGGGGACAGATTTCACGGGAGCAGTACTTC

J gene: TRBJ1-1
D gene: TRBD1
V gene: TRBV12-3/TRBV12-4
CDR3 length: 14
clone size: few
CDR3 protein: CASTLGQGGGEAFF
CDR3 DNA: TGTGCCAGCACCCTCGGACAGGGAGGGGGAGAAGCTTTCTTT

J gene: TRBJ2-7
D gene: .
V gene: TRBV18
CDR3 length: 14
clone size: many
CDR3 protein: CASSPVVGGNEQYF
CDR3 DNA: TGTGCCAGCTCACCCGTGGTAGGAGGGAACGAGCAGTACTTC

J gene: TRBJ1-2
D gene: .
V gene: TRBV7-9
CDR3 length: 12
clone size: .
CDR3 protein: CASSFNRATYTF
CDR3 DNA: TGTGCCAGCAGCTTTAATAGGGCAACCTACACCTTC

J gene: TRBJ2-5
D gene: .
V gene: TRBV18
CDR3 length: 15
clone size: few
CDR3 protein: CASSPGGWTQETQYF
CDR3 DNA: TGTGCCAGCTCACCAGGGGGCTGGACTCAAGAGACCCAGTACTTC

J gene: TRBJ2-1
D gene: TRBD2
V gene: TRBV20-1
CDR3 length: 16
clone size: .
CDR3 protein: CSARDSTSGRYNEQFF
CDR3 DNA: TGCAGTGCTAGAGATTCGACTAGCGGGAGGTACAATGAGCAGTTCTTC

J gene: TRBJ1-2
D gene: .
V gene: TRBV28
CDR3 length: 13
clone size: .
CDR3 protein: CASSLYGGYGYTF
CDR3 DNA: TGTGCCAGCAGTTTATACGGCGGCTATGGCTACACCTTC

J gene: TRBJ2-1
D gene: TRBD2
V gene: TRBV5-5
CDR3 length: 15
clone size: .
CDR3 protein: CASSYGLAQNNEQFF
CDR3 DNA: TGTGCCAGCAGTTACGGACTAGCGCAAAACAATGAGCAGTTCTTC

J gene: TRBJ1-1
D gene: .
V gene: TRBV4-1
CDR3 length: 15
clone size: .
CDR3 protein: CASSQDWGSGIEAFF
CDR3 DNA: TGCGCCAGCAGCCAAGATTGGGGGTCGGGGATTGAAGCTTTCTTT

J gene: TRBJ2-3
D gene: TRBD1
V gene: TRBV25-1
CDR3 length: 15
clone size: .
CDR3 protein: CASSAETGSTDTQYF
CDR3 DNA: TGTGCCAGCAGTGCCGAGACAGGGAGCACAGATACGCAGTATTTT

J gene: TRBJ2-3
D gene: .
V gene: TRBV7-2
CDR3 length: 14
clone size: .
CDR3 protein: CASSLARARDTQYF
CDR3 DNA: TGTGCCAGCAGCTTAGCTAGGGCGAGGGATACGCAGTATTTT

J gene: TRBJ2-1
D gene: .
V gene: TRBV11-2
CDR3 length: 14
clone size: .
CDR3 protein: CASSFGGGLNEQFF
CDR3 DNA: TGTGCCAGCAGCTTCGGCGGAGGACTAAATGAGCAGTTCTTC

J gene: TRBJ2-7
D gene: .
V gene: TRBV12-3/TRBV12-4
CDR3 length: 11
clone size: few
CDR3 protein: CASRASYEQYF
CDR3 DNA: TGTGCCAGCAGAGCCTCCTACGAGCAGTACTTC

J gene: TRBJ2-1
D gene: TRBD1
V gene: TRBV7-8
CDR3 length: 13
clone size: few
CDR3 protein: CASSSRQGNEQFF
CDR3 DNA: TGTGCCAGCAGCTCTCGACAGGGTAATGAGCAGTTCTTC

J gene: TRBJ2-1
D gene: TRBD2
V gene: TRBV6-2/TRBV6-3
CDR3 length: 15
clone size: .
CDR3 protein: CASSYRSSGSEEQFF
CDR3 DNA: TGTGCCAGCAGTTACCGGTCTAGCGGGAGCGAAGAGCAGTTCTTC

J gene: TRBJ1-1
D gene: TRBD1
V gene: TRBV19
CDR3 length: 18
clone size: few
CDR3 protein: CASSIGARRTGMYTEAFF
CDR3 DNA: TGTGCCAGTAGTATCGGGGCTCGAAGGACAGGGATGTACACTGAAGCTTTCTTT

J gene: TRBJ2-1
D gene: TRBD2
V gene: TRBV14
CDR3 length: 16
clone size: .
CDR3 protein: CASSQVGGRALNEQFF
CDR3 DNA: TGTGCCAGCAGCCAAGTGGGCGGGAGGGCCCTAAATGAGCAGTTCTTC

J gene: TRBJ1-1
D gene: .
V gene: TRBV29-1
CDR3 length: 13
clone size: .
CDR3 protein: CSVVADRNTEAFF
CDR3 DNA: TGCAGCGTTGTGGCAGACCGGAACACTGAAGCTTTCTTT

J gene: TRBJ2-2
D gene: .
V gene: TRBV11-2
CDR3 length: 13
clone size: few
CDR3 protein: CASSSQGPGELFF
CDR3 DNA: TGTGCCAGCAGCTCTCAGGGGCCCGGGGAGCTGTTTTTT

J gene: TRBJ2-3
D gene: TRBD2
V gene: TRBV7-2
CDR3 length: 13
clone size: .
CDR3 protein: CASSQSPSGKQYF
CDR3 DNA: TGTGCCAGCAGCCAGTCACCTAGCGGTAAACAGTATTTT

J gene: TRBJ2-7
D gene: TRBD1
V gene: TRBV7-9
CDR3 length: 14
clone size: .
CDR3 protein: CASSSDRVRVEQYF
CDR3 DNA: TGTGCCAGCAGCTCCGACAGGGTAAGGGTTGAGCAGTACTTC

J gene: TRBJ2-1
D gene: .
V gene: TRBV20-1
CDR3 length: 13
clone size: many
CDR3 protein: CSARDLGYNEQFF
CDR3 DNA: TGCAGTGCTAGAGATTTGGGTTACAATGAGCAGTTCTTC